The 9 T cell receptor beta chains presented below share a single source sample, sequenced in a study of cytomegalovirus exposure and HLA in healthy donors. This PCR relied on a set of 60 Vbeta primers and 13 Jbeta primers. The data were produced by immunoSEQ multiplex PCR, yet TCRdb's version contains in-frame clones alone and is incomplete. The repertoire holds approximately 120,000 clones, with 60% to 80% as singletons. What was sequenced was PBMCs. These receptors came from a human donor in good health.

This clone was observed once. The genes are TRBV6-5 and TRBJ2-1; the match to TRBD1 covers 9 bases. The CDR3 contains 15 residues. The germline CDR1 and CDR2 sequences are MNHEY and SVGAGI. Trimming removed 0 bases from V and 7 bases from J; junction bases left unmatched: 4. The CDR3 loop reads CASSYSYRGRNEQFF. CDR3 nucleotides: TGTGCCAGCAGTTACTCGTACAGGGGGCGGAATGAGCAGTTCTTC.

V and J are TRBV28 and TRBJ1-2, with TRBD1 identical over 7 bases. CDR1 is MDHEN and CDR2 is SYDVKM in the germline V gene. The CDR3 has 12 amino acids. With V trimmed by 9 bases and J by 5 bases, 6 bases remained unmatched. The CDR3 sequence: CASGGTVYGYTF. CDR3 sequence (DNA): TGTGCCAGTGGAGGGACAGTATATGGCTACACCTTC.

The chain is built from TRBV6-1 and TRBJ1-1; D is perhaps TRBD1 (6 bases). Trimming removed 3 bases at V and 8 bases at J, with 28 bases between. There are 18 residues in the CDR3. Germline V gives CDR1 MNHNS, CDR2 SASEGT. CDR3 in amino acids: CASSDPRGGGTIRGEAFF. CDR3 nucleotide sequence: TGTGCCAGCAGTGATCCCCGAGGGGGGGGAACTATAAGGGGGGAAGCTTTCTTT.

The genes are TRBV9 and TRBJ1-2, with D uncertain. V lost 0 bases and J 2 bases, leaving 11 bases between the germline ends. CDR1 and CDR2 from the germline V gene are SGDLS and YYNGEE. The CDR3 has 15 amino acids. This CDR3 is CASSVVAYPNYGYTF. In DNA, the CDR3 is TGTGCCAGCAGCGTAGTAGCGTATCCCAACTATGGCTACACCTTC.

This chain joins TRBV19 and TRBJ2-1; 8 positions match TRBD1. CDR1 and CDR2 from the germline V gene are LNHDA and SQIVND (reference sequence). The CDR3 consists of 15 residues. V trimming: 5 bases; J trimming: 9 bases; junction bases outside the gene matches: 12. The DNA for the CDR3 is TGTGCCAGTAGTGTAATGGGACAGGCGACAGGTGAGCAGTTCTTC. Translating it yields CASSVMGQATGEQFF.

This clone was picked up one time. V is TRBV5-4 and J is TRBJ2-5; possible D gene TRBD1, 5 bases. V was cut by 4 bases and J by 2 bases, with 15 bases left in between. CDR1 and CDR2 from the germline V gene are SGHNT and YYREEE (reference sequence). The CDR3 length is 15 residues. CDR3 nucleotide sequence: TGTGCCAGCAGCCCAACGGCAGGGAAACAAGAGACCCAGTACTTC. Translating it yields CASSPTAGKQETQYF.

With respect to this clone: One end of the junction does not line up with germline, which may come from a read error. The V and J genes are TRBV9 and TRBJ2-2; 10 bases fit TRBD1. The CDR3 sequence is 14 residues long. Germline loops: CDR1 SGDLS, CDR2 YYNGEE. CDR3 protein: CASSGQGGFGEPFF. CDR3 in DNA: TGTGCCAGCAGTGGACAGGGGGGGTTCGGGGAGCCGTTTTTT.

The sample holds one count of this clone. The sample contains more than one DNA sequence encoding this CDR3. The chain has TRBV6-6 and TRBJ2-5; 11 bases are shared with TRBD2. V lost 4 bases to trimming and J lost 4 bases; unmatched junction nucleotides: 5. This CDR3 spans 15 amino acids. In germline, CDR1 is MNHNY, CDR2 SVGAGI (reference sequence). The DNA for the CDR3 is TGTGCCAGCAGTTTCCTAGCGGGAGGTGGAGAGACCCAGTACTTC. Translated: CASSFLAGGGETQYF.

DNA for the CDR3: TGTGCCAGCAGCATCAGAGGGGCGGGGGTGGGGGCCTACAATGAGCAGTTCTTC. Translation: CASSIRGAGVGAYNEQFF. This sequence joins TRBV11-2 and TRBJ2-1, with TRBD2 matching 7 bases. Germline lookup yields CDR1 SGHAT and CDR2 FQNNGV. Trimming took 5 bases from V and 2 from J; bases not matched to a gene: 15. This CDR3 is built from 18 residues.